This is a list of T cell receptor beta chains from one sample in a study of regulatory T cells in long-lasting Graves disease. From the multiplex PCR reads, TCRdb called clonotypes with MiXCR, one entry per CDR3 protein. The sample carries 400,000 to 550,000 distinct CDR3 sequences, roughly 15% recorded once. These sequences were also reported in another study, on T cells in Graves' hyperthyroidism and ophthalmopathy.

The sequencing used peripheral blood mononuclear cells (PBMCs), collected at new diagnosis, from a patient treated with antithyroid drugs. The origin of the receptors is a woman in her twenties or thirties with Graves disease. Each CDR3 is given with its conserved first and last residue. A D gene is named only where the DNA matches it firmly. Clone size, where shown, is once, few, many, or a class for clones that have expanded.

v_call: TRBV18
clone_size: many
j_call: TRBJ1-5
d_call: -
cdr3_aa: CASSPTSGGLGNQPQHF
cdr3_nt: TGTGCCAGCTCACCCACCAGTGGGGGGCTCGGGAATCAGCCCCAGCATTTT

v_call: TRBV11-2
clone_size: -
j_call: TRBJ1-3
d_call: -
cdr3_aa: CASSRLPRNTIYF
cdr3_nt: TGTGCCAGCAGTAGGTTGCCCAGAAACACCATATATTTT

v_call: TRBV19
clone_size: -
j_call: TRBJ2-7
d_call: TRBD2
cdr3_aa: CASSIDSTGGPYEQYF
cdr3_nt: TGTGCCAGTAGTATAGATTCCACGGGAGGGCCCTACGAGCAGTACTTC

v_call: TRBV12-3/TRBV12-4
clone_size: few
j_call: TRBJ1-4
d_call: -
cdr3_aa: CASSFGLYEKLFF
cdr3_nt: TGTGCCAGCAGTTTTGGGCTTTATGAAAAACTGTTTTTT

v_call: TRBV19
clone_size: -
j_call: TRBJ1-3
d_call: -
cdr3_aa: CASSALDSSGNTIYF
cdr3_nt: TGTGCCAGTAGTGCCCTGGACAGCTCTGGAAACACCATATATTTT

v_call: TRBV20-1
clone_size: -
j_call: TRBJ1-4
d_call: -
cdr3_aa: CSARTAAGEKLFF
cdr3_nt: TGCAGTGCTAGAACAGCAGCTGGGGAAAAACTGTTTTTT

v_call: TRBV14
clone_size: few
j_call: TRBJ2-4
d_call: -
cdr3_aa: CASSPRGVPKNIQYF
cdr3_nt: TGTGCCAGCAGCCCACGAGGGGTTCCCAAAAACATTCAGTACTTC

v_call: TRBV7-9
clone_size: many
j_call: TRBJ2-7
d_call: -
cdr3_aa: CASSPPDSYEQYF
cdr3_nt: TGTGCCAGCAGCCCCCCCGACAGCTACGAGCAGTACTTC

v_call: TRBV20-1
clone_size: -
j_call: TRBJ2-1
d_call: -
cdr3_aa: CSASHNEQFF
cdr3_nt: TGCAGTGCTTCCCACAATGAGCAGTTCTTC

v_call: TRBV11-2
clone_size: many
j_call: TRBJ2-1
d_call: -
cdr3_aa: CASSIGRSSYNEQFF
cdr3_nt: TGTGCCAGCAGCATAGGACGGAGCTCCTACAATGAGCAGTTCTTC

v_call: TRBV2
clone_size: -
j_call: TRBJ2-7
d_call: -
cdr3_aa: CASRTKMGYF
cdr3_nt: TGTGCCAGCAGGACTAAAATGGGGTACTTC

v_call: TRBV29-1
clone_size: many
j_call: TRBJ2-7
d_call: -
cdr3_aa: CSVVQGALYEQYF
cdr3_nt: TGCAGCGTTGTCCAAGGGGCTTTATACGAGCAGTACTTC

v_call: TRBV10-3
clone_size: -
j_call: TRBJ1-1
d_call: -
cdr3_aa: CATLPGQWGNEAFF
cdr3_nt: TGTGCCACCCTACCCGGACAGTGGGGGAATGAAGCTTTCTTT

v_call: TRBV6-1
clone_size: -
j_call: TRBJ1-1
d_call: -
cdr3_aa: CASSGQSAKVTEAFF
cdr3_nt: TGTGCCAGCAGTGGGCAGAGTGCAAAGGTGACTGAAGCTTTCTTT

v_call: TRBV6-1
clone_size: -
j_call: TRBJ1-1
d_call: -
cdr3_aa: CASSEVVRGKSTEAFF
cdr3_nt: TGTGCCAGCAGTGAAGTGGTACGGGGAAAGAGCACTGAAGCTTTCTTT

v_call: TRBV10-3
clone_size: many
j_call: TRBJ2-5
d_call: TRBD1
cdr3_aa: CAISQPGQSQETQYF
cdr3_nt: TGTGCCATCAGCCAACCGGGACAGAGCCAAGAGACCCAGTACTTC

v_call: TRBV4-1
clone_size: many
j_call: TRBJ2-7
d_call: -
cdr3_aa: CASSQDRVRGNYEQYF
cdr3_nt: TGCGCCAGCAGCCAAGATCGCGTCCGGGGAAACTACGAGCAGTACTTC

v_call: TRBV27
clone_size: many
j_call: TRBJ2-3
d_call: -
cdr3_aa: CASSNRTSTDTQYF
cdr3_nt: TGTGCCAGCAGCAACAGGACTAGCACAGATACGCAGTATTTT

v_call: TRBV20-1
clone_size: many
j_call: TRBJ2-3
d_call: -
cdr3_aa: CSARDPRGTDTQYF
cdr3_nt: TGCAGTGCTAGAGATCCTAGGGGGACAGATACGCAGTATTTT

v_call: TRBV7-9
clone_size: many
j_call: TRBJ2-1
d_call: -
cdr3_aa: CASRPKRDSSYNEQFF
cdr3_nt: TGTGCCAGCAGACCCAAGCGCGATAGCTCCTACAATGAGCAGTTCTTC